This TCR beta chain originates from a study of blood T cell repertoires in COVID-19. Study overall: Some COVID-19 samples were acute and others convalescent; all came from the United States, Italy and Spain. The analysed material was cDNA or gDNA that came from T cells, B-cell-depleted T cells, or PBMCs.

Per the germline V gene, CDR1 is SGHNT and CDR2 is YENEEA. The CDR3 totals 16 residues. With 4 bases clipped from V and 8 bases from J, the junction kept 14 bases outside the gene matches. As originally analysed: The authors estimated nucleated cell counts from reference gene primer amplification. Clones were read by immunoSEQ multiplex PCR, and TCRdb kept only the in-frame ones, dropping some. V and J calls and clone size are as listed in that table; D and trimming were resolved from the DNA. Counted here are a few hundred thousand clones, 80% to 90% occurring once; the ten biggest clones make up around 1.5%.

This TCR came from a woman aged 40 to 50 who had recovered from COVID-19. The sequenced sample consisted of peripheral blood. V usage is TRBV11-3 and J usage is TRBJ2-3; 8 bases line up with TRBD1. DNA for the CDR3: TGTGCCAGCAGCTCCGGTGGGACAGGTGTTCAGGGTACGCAGTATTTT. As protein: CASSSGGTGVQGTQYF.